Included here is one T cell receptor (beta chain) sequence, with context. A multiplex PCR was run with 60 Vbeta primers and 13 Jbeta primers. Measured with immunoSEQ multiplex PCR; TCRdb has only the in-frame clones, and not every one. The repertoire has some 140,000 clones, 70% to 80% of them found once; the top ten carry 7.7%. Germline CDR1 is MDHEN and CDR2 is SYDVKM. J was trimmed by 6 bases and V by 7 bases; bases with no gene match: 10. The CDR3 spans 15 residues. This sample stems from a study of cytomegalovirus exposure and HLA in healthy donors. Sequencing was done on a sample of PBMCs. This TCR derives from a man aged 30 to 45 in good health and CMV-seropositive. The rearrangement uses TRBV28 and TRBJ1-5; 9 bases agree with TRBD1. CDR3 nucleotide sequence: TGTGCCAGCAATGTTCCGGGACAGGGTTCTCAGCCCCAGCATTTT. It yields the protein CASNVPGQGSQPQHF. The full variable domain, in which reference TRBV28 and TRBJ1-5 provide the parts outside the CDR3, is DVKVTQSSRYLVKRTGEKVFLECVQDMDHENMFWYRQDPGLGLRLIYFSYDVKMKEKGDIPEGYSVSREKKERFSLILESASTNQTSMYLCASNVPGQGSQPQHFGDGTRLSIL.